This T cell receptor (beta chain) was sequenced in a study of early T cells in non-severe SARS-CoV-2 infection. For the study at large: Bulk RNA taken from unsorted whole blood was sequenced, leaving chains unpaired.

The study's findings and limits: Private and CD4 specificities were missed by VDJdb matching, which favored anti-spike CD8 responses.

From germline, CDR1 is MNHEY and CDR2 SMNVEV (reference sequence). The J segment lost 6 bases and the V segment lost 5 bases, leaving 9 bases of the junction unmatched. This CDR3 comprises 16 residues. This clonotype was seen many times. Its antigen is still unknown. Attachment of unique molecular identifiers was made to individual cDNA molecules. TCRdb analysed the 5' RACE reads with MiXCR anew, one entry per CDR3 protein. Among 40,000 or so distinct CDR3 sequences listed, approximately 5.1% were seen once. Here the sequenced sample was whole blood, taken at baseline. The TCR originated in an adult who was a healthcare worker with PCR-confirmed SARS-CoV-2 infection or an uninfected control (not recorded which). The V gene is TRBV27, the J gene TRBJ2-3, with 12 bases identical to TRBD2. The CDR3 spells CASSARLAGVRDTQYF. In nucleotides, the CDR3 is TGTGCCAGCAGTGCCCGACTAGCGGGAGTCAGGGATACGCAGTATTTT.